The clone carrying this T cell receptor (beta chain) was seen repeatedly, ten times or more. Its antigen is not known. After removal of 0 bases from V and 0 bases from J, the junction contained 11 bases not matched to a gene. CDR3 length: 21 residues. Per germline, CDR1 LGHNA and CDR2 YNFKEQ. Both TRBC1 and TRBC2 were covered by a beta constant-region primer of two equimolar oligonucleotides. Ligated cDNA was amplified by four rounds of PCR with nested alpha and beta constant-region primers and SP2. One entry per CDR3 protein, called by TCRdb with MiXCR from the UMI-ligation and nested PCR reads. The sample lists 80,000 or so distinct CDR3 sequences; 8% to 9.5% were seen once. Four subsets defined by CD45RA and CD27 were sorted after CD3, CD4, CD8 and live/dead staining. This record belongs to a study of naive and memory T cell subsets. Study conclusions and caveats: In naive cells, over 85% of TCR sequences were seen only once. Naive repertoires, especially CD8, held a few larger clonotypes, possibly memory cells re-expressing CD45RA.

This clonotype originated in a human donor in good health. The chain carries TRBV4-2 and TRBJ2-1, with 13 bases matching TRBD2. What was sequenced was naive CD8+ T cells from blood. CDR3 DNA: TGTGCCAGCAGCCAAGACCCCTCCGGGACTAGCGGGACTAGCTCCTACAATGAGCAGTTCTTC. It encodes CASSQDPSGTSGTSSYNEQFF.